Listed here is a single T cell receptor beta chain. As yet, its antigen is unknown. This specimen belongs to a study of CXCR3-negative and CXCR3-positive naive CD8 T cells. Study-level background: Each library gave roughly 1.6 +/- 0.3 million of approximately 140 million TRB reads.

Findings of the study overall: Naive subsets did not differ in surface CD5, and the authors estimated TCR strength using properties of the TRB CDR3. Once cells were cryopreserved, CXCR3 expression went down partly, and most assays used fresh PBMCs. TRB CDR3s of CXCR3-positive naive cells were more hydrophobic than those of CXCR3-negative naive cells. Naive cells, whether CXCR3-negative or CXCR3-positive, had similar TRBV-TRBJ usage, while memory cells differed.

Germline lookup yields CDR1 MDHEN and CDR2 SYDVKM. The CDR3 extends over 12 amino acids. TRB cDNA was prepared as libraries by UMI-labeled 5' RACE. TCRdb reanalyzed the 5' RACE reads and collapses them to one entry per CDR3 protein, without DNA. This sample's table has 130,000 or so distinct CDR3 sequences. The sequence was obtained from a human donor in good health. Some clones in this sample may be carry-over from other donors' samples. The source material was naive CXCR3+ CD8+ T cells from blood. The subset is: CD45RO-CCR7+CD27+CD95- naive CD8+ T cells expressing CXCR3 (TNR3+). This chain links TRBV28 with TRBJ2-1. The CDR3 here is CASSLRLNEQSF. The full variable domain, rest sourced from reference TRBV28 and TRBJ2-1, is DVKVTQSSRYLVKRTGEKVFLECVQDMDHENMFWYRQDPGLGLRLIYFSYDVKMKEKGDIPEGYSVSREKKERFSLILESASTNQTSMYLCASSLRLNEQSFGPGTRLTVL.